Described below is a single T cell receptor beta chain sequence and its context. This entry belongs to a study of CXCR3-negative and CXCR3-positive naive CD8 T cells. UMI-labeled TRB cDNA libraries were prepared by 5' RACE. For each CDR3 protein, TCRdb gives one entry from its re-call of the 5' RACE reads, without DNA. This sample contains over 100,000 distinct CDR3 sequences. This CDR3 has 13 amino acids. CDR1 is SGHDN and CDR2 is FVKESK in the germline V gene. The sequenced material came from naive CXCR3- CD8+ T cells from blood. Described subset: CD45RO-CCR7+CD27+CD95- naive CD8+ T cells lacking CXCR3 (TNR3-). V and J are TRBV14 and TRBJ1-5; TCRdb gives TRBD1 as the D gene, but with no DNA this cannot be confirmed. The origin of this receptor is a human donor in good health. Some clones in this sample may be carry-over from other donors' samples. The CDR3 region is CASSPRGAQPQHF.